This passage covers 26 T cell receptor beta chains from one sample sequenced in a study of OX40 agonist ivuxolimab in advanced cancers. Sequenced by immunoSEQ multiplex PCR; TCRdb stores in-frame clones only, minus some. The table records more than 40,000 clones, 80% to 90% of them present only once. The sample here was CD4+ or CD8+ T cells sorted from blood, taken in a trial of the OX40 agonist ivuxolimab. Receptors were obtained from an adult with an advanced solid tumor such as melanoma, head and neck, liver or kidney cancer.

This chain links TRBV7-2 with TRBJ1-5, with a tentative D call TRBD1 (5 bases). Trimming took off 0 bases at V and 0 bases at J, with 12 bases between the two ends. The germline V gene encodes CDR1 SGHTA and CDR2 FQGNSA. The CDR3 totals 17 residues. The DNA for the CDR3 is TGTGCCAGCAGCTTAGCATGGCAGGGTTATAGCAATCAGCCCCAGCATTTT. Protein: CASSLAWQGYSNQPQHF.

This chain joins TRBV19 and TRBJ2-7; TRBD2 matches at 12 bases. The CDR3 extends over 15 amino acids. The trim removed 4 bases at V and 3 bases at J, leaving 4 bases unmatched. Germline loops: CDR1 LNHDA, CDR2 SQIVND (reference sequence). The CDR3 here is CASSTRTSGIYEQYF. The CDR3, as DNA: TGTGCCAGTAGTACGCGGACTAGCGGGATCTACGAGCAGTACTTC. Looking up the rest from reference TRBV19 and TRBJ2-7 gives the full variable domain: DGGITQSPKYLFRKEGQNVTLSCEQNLNHDAMYWYRQDPGQGLRLIYYSQIVNDFQKGDIAEGYSVSREKKESFPLTVTSAQKNPTAFYLCASSTRTSGIYEQYFGPGTRLTVT.

V usage is TRBV4-3 and J usage is TRBJ2-7, with 8 bases that match TRBD2. The V and J ends lost 0 bases and 4 bases, in that order; junction bases with no gene match: 11. CDR3 size: 17 residues. The germline V gene has CDR1 LGHNA and CDR2 YSLEER. CDR3 in amino acids: CASSQDTGSGTPYEQYF. DNA for the CDR3: TGCGCCAGCAGCCAAGATACCGGTAGCGGGACCCCGTACGAGCAGTACTTC.

The chain carries TRBV10-1 and TRBJ2-1; TRBD2 matches at 13 bases. V lost 2 bases to trimming and J lost 9 bases; unmatched junction nucleotides: 10. The CDR3 is made up of 17 amino acids. Germline CDR1 WNHNN, CDR2 SYGVQD (reference sequence). The CDR3 bases are TGCGCCAGCAGTGAGGCAAAGGGACTAGCGGGGCAGATTGAGCAGTTCTTC. It specifies CASSEAKGLAGQIEQFF.

The chain links TRBV19 to TRBJ2-7; tentatively, D is TRBD2 (7 bases). Trimming removed 2 bases at V and 5 bases at J, with 19 bases between. Germline V gene lookup returns CDR1 LNHDA and CDR2 SQIVND (reference sequence). The CDR3 has 16 residues. The CDR3 region is CASSIIGGASLNEQYF. CDR3 in DNA: TGTGCCAGTAGTATAATAGGGGGGGCATCGTTAAACGAGCAGTACTTC.

The chain has TRBV7-9 and TRBJ2-2; D is uncertain. The CDR3 is 11 amino acids. V lost 9 bases and J 4 bases, leaving 6 bases between the germline ends. Germline CDR1 and CDR2: SEHNR and FQNEAQ (reference sequence). The CDR3 DNA is TGTGCCAGTCCCCCCACCGGGGAGCTGTTTTTT. Its protein is CASPPTGELFF.

CDR3 in amino acids: CASSLDGSSYNEQFF. For the CDR3, the DNA is TGTGCCAGCAGCTTGGACGGGAGCTCCTACAATGAGCAGTTCTTC. The gene calls are TRBV5-8 and TRBJ2-1; weak D call: TRBD2 (6 bases). Germline lookup yields CDR1 SGHTS and CDR2 YDEGEE. The CDR3 is 15 amino acids. Trimming pared 0 bases from V and 0 bases from J, leaving 7 bases between.

V and J are TRBV4-3 and TRBJ1-3, with unresolved D. The V and J ends lost 0 bases and 6 bases respectively, with 12 bases between them. CDR1 LGHNA and CDR2 YSLEER come from the germline V gene. This CDR3 comprises 15 residues. DNA for the CDR3: TGCGCCAGCAGCCAAGATCGGTACAGTGCAAACACCATATATTTT. Translated, it gives CASSQDRYSANTIYF.

The rearrangement uses TRBV19 and TRBJ2-3, with 7 bases identical to TRBD2. This CDR3 is built from 14 residues. Germline trimming cut 3 bases from V and 3 bases from J; bases unmatched to any gene: 3. CDR1 and CDR2 from the germline V gene are LNHDA and SQIVND (reference sequence). The CDR3 sequence is CASSITSVTDTQYF. The CDR3 DNA follows: TGTGCCAGTAGTATCACTAGCGTTACAGATACGCAGTATTTT.

This rearrangement joins TRBV28 to TRBJ2-7; D assignment may be TRBD1 or TRBD2 (5 bases each). Germline V CDR1 and CDR2: MDHEN, SYDVKM. Trimming stripped 5 bases from V and 6 bases from J, with 23 bases between. The CDR3 extends over 16 amino acids. In nucleotides, the CDR3 is TGTGCCAGCAGTCCCCGGAGGACACTGGGTCTGGGCGAGCAGTACTTC. This encodes CASSPRRTLGLGEQYF.

The V gene is TRBV19, the J gene TRBJ2-7; tentatively, D is TRBD2 (5 bases). Germline CDR1 LNHDA, CDR2 SQIVND (reference sequence). V gave up 4 bases and J gave up 4 bases, with 14 bases separating them. The CDR3 has 14 residues. The CDR3, as DNA: TGTGCCAGTAGTAACCTCGGGGAAGGGTACGAGCAGTACTTC. It codes for CASSNLGEGYEQYF.

Comments on this clone: Germline and junction disagree at one end, which may indicate a read error. This chain links TRBV7-7 with TRBJ2-1, with 8 nucleotides matching TRBD2. The CDR3 has 16 amino acids. Germline V gives CDR1 SSHAT, CDR2 FNYEAQ (reference sequence). The CDR3: CASSLFQGGGLNEQFF. The CDR3 coding sequence is TGTGCTAGCAGCTTATTTCAAGGCGGGGGGTTAAATGAGCAGTTCTTC.

This chain connects TRBV13 to TRBJ2-2; D remains ambiguous. Germline CDR1 is PRHDT and CDR2 is FYEKMQ (reference sequence). The length of the CDR3 is 11 residues. V shed 3 bases and J shed 7 bases, with 3 bases lying between them. The CDR3 loop is CASSFGGELFF. CDR3 nucleotides: TGTGCCAGCAGCTTCGGCGGGGAGCTGTTTTTT.

V gene TRBV27 combines with J gene TRBJ2-1; 14 bases line up with TRBD2. The CDR3 covers 16 residues. The trim removed 6 bases at V and 4 bases at J, leaving 5 bases unmatched. Looked up from germline, CDR1 is MNHEY and CDR2 is SMNVEV (reference sequence). In DNA, the CDR3 is TGTGCCAGCAGATTGACTAGCGGGGGGGCATACAATGAGCAGTTCTTC. It translates to CASRLTSGGAYNEQFF.

This sequence joins TRBV4-3 and TRBJ1-2; D may be TRBD1 (5 bases). The CDR3 spans 15 residues. Germline V gene lookup returns CDR1 LGHNA and CDR2 YSLEER. V was trimmed by 4 bases and J by 0 bases, leaving 12 bases between them. CDR3 DNA: TGCGCCAGCAGCCCGTTCTCGGGGCCTAACTATGGCTACACCTTC. Translation: CASSPFSGPNYGYTF.

This sequence joins TRBV4-1 and TRBJ2-7; weak D call: TRBD2 (7 bases). V shed 3 bases and J shed 5 bases, with 20 bases lying between them. This CDR3 has 16 residues. From germline, CDR1 is MGHRA and CDR2 YSYEKL. CDR3 DNA sequence: TGCGCCAGCAGCCAGGGAGGGGGGGCGTATCCCCACGAGCAGTACTTC. The encoded protein is CASSQGGGAYPHEQYF.

J is TRBJ1-1 and V is TRBV29-1; unclear D gene. Trimming pared 1 base from V and 3 bases from J, leaving 12 bases between. The CDR3 length is 14 residues. In germline, CDR1 is SQVTM, CDR2 ANQGSEA. The CDR3 nucleotides read TGCAGCGTTGAAGTCAGTTACGGGGACACTGAAGCTTTCTTT. Translated: CSVEVSYGDTEAFF.

This sequence joins TRBV19 and TRBJ1-3; 9 bases fit TRBD1. CDR3 length equals 15 residues. Trimming at V came to 7 bases and at J to 4 bases, leaving 8 bases not matched to a gene. Looked up from germline, CDR1 is LNHDA and CDR2 is SQIVND (reference sequence). The CDR3, as DNA: TGTGCCAGTACCTGGCGACAGGGGGGAGGAAACACCATATATTTT. Its translation is CASTWRQGGGNTIYF.

V usage is TRBV28 and J usage is TRBJ2-1; TRBD2 aligns across 12 bases. From germline, CDR1 is MDHEN and CDR2 SYDVKM. With V trimmed by 1 base and J by 5 bases, 6 bases remained unmatched. This CDR3 contains 17 residues. CDR3 loop: CASSLYLTSGSHNEQFF. As DNA, the CDR3 is TGTGCCAGCAGTTTATACCTGACTAGCGGGAGCCACAATGAGCAGTTCTTC.

The V gene is TRBV7-3, the J gene TRBJ2-7, with a weak D call TRBD1 (6 bases). Germline values: CDR1 SGHTA, CDR2 FQGTGA. The V gene lost 5 bases and the J gene lost 4 bases, with 12 bases spanning the gap. This CDR3 has 13 residues. Here the CDR3 reads CASSESQGYEQYF. The DNA of the CDR3 is TGTGCCAGCAGCGAATCACAGGGTTACGAGCAGTACTTC.

The chain couples TRBV7-9 to TRBJ2-7; D is possibly TRBD1 (5 bases). Germline CDR1 is SEHNR and CDR2 is FQNEAQ (reference sequence). The CDR3 consists of 14 residues. Deletions cut 1 base from V and 4 bases from J, with 11 bases between. The CDR3 is CASSLGQGEYEQYF. The CDR3 DNA is TGTGCCAGCAGCTTAGGTCAGGGTGAATACGAGCAGTACTTC.

The V gene is TRBV27, the J gene TRBJ1-5; 9 nucleotides align to TRBD1. V was pared by 8 bases and J by 6 bases, with 8 bases of the junction left unmatched. This CDR3 spans 14 amino acids. Germline V lookup: CDR1 MNHEY, CDR2 SMNVEV (reference sequence). This chain's CDR3 is CASGPGQGLQPQHF. DNA for the CDR3: TGTGCCAGCGGTCCGGGACAGGGACTTCAGCCCCAGCATTTT.

V usage is TRBV4-1 and J usage is TRBJ2-3, with TRBD2 matching over 10 bases. Germline CDR1 reads MGHRA; CDR2 reads YSYEKL. V lost 1 base and J lost 4; bases outside the gene matches: 2. This CDR3 comprises 15 residues. DNA for the CDR3: TGCGCCAGCAGCCAAGCCGGGACTAGCGCAGATACGCAGTATTTT. This encodes CASSQAGTSADTQYF.

This clone has a handful of counts. The genes are TRBV5-4 and TRBJ2-7; 14 positions match TRBD2. Germline CDR1 is SGHNT and CDR2 is YYREEE (reference sequence). J was trimmed by 5 bases and V by 5 bases; bases with no gene match: 6. CDR3 length: 15 amino acids. CDR3 sequence (DNA): TGTGCCAGCAGGCCGGGACTAGCGGGAGAGGACGAGCAGTACTTC. As protein: CASRPGLAGEDEQYF.

In this sample, this clone turned up once. The J gene is TRBJ2-3, the V gene TRBV6-5; D perhaps matches TRBD1 (7 bases). This CDR3 comprises 15 residues. The ends were cut back, 6 bases at V and 3 bases at J, with 16 bases in the middle. Germline V lookup: CDR1 MNHEY, CDR2 SVGAGI. As DNA, the CDR3 is TGTGCCAGCAGAAGGAGGGCAGGGGGAACAGATACGCAGTATTTT. Translated, it gives CASRRRAGGTDTQYF.

The chain combines TRBV27 with TRBJ1-2; TRBD1 aligns across 12 bases. Trimming at V came to 4 bases and at J to 8 bases, leaving 8 bases not matched to a gene. Looked up from germline, CDR1 is MNHEY and CDR2 is SMNVEV (reference sequence). The CDR3 covers 15 residues. This CDR3 is CASSSLGTGGWGYTF. CDR3 coding DNA: TGTGCCAGCAGTTCCCTAGGGACAGGGGGCTGGGGCTACACCTTC.